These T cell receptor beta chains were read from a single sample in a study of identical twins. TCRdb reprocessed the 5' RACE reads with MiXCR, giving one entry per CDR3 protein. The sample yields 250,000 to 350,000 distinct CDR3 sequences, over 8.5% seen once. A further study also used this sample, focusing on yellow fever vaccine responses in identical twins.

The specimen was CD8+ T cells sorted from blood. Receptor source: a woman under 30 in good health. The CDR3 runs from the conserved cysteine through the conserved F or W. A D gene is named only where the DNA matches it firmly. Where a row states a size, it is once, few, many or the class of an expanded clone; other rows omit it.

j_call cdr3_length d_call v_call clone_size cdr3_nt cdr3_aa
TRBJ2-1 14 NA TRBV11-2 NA TGTGCCAGCAGCTTAGACCTGGGCTTCCTTGAGCAGTTCTTC CASSLDLGFLEQFF
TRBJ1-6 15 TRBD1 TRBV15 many TGTGCCACCAGCGCTGGGGACAGGGATAATTCACCCCTCCACTTT CATSAGDRDNSPLHF
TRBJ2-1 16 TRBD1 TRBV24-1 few TGTGCCACCAGTGAAAGGACAGGGGGCGCCGACAATGAGCAGTTCTTC CATSERTGGADNEQFF
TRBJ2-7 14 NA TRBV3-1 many TGTGCCAGCAGCCAATGGGACGATGGTGGCGAGCAGTACTTC CASSQWDDGGEQYF
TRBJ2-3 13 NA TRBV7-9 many TGTGCCAGCAGCCCAAAAAACACAGATACGCAGTATTTT CASSPKNTDTQYF
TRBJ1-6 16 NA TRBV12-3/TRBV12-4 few TGTGCCAGCAGTTTAGCGGGGGGAGGGGGGAGTTCACCCCTCCACTTT CASSLAGGGGSSPLHF
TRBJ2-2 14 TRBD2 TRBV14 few TGTGCCAGCAGCAGACTAGCGTACACCGGGGAGCTGTTTTTT CASSRLAYTGELFF
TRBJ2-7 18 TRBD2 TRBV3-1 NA TGTGCCAGCAGCCAATCTTCCGCTCCCGGGACTATTTCCTACGAGCAGTACTTC CASSQSSAPGTISYEQYF
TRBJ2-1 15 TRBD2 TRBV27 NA TGTGCCAGCAGACTGAGCGGGGGGGGACACAATGAGCAGTTCTTC CASRLSGGGHNEQFF
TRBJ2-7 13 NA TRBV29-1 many TGCAGCGTTCGACTACCTAGCTCCTACGAGCAGTACTTC CSVRLPSSYEQYF
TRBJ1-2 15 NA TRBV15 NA TGTGCCACCAGCAGAGTGGGACTCCCTAACTATGGCTACACCTTC CATSRVGLPNYGYTF